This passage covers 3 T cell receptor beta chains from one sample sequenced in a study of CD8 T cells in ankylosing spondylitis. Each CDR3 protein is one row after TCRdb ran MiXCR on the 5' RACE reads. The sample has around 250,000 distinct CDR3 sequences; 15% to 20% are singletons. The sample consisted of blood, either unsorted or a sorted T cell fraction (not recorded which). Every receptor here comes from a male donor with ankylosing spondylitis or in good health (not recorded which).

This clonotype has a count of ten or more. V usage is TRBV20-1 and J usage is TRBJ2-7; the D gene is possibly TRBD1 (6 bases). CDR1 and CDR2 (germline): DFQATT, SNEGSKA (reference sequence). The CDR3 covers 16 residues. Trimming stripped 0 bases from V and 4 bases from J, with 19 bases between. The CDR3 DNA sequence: TGCAGTGCTAGAGATGAACGGACAGCGGTGAAGTACGAGCAGTACTTC. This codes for CSARDERTAVKYEQYF.

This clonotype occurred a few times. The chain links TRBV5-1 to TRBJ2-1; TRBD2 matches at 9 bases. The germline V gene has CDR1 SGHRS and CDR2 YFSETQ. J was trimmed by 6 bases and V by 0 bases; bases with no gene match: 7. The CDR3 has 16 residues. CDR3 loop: CASSLDGSGRGNEQFF. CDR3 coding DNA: TGCGCCAGCAGCTTGGACGGTAGCGGGAGAGGCAATGAGCAGTTCTTC.

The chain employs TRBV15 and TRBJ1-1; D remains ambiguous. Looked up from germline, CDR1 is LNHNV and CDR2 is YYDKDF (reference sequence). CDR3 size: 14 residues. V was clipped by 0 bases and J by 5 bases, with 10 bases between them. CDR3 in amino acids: CATSRDQGGTEAFF. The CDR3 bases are TGTGCCACCAGCAGAGATCAAGGAGGGACTGAAGCTTTCTTT.